Included here is one TCR beta chain sequence, with context. Its antigen has not been determined. Base qualities are not recorded, but no much larger clone differs from it by a single base. This sample stems from a study of shared clonotypes between healthy human individuals (dated by TCRdb to 2020 to 2021). Concerning the study at large: The cohort comprised a couple of women and three men aged 18 to 49 years. Libraries were prepared and TCR repertoires were sequenced by different laboratories using diverse techniques, in order to increase sequencing depth and limit assay-specific biases. Each donor's leukapheresis produced roughly between roughly 0.85 and 10 billion PBMCs. For each donor, three plates each were used for CD4 naive and CD4 memory, two plates were used for CD8 naive, and one plate was used for CD8 memory. Blood TCR repertoires of a handful of healthy adults were deeply sequenced to estimate repertoire size and the extent of clonotype sharing between individuals.

Donors were healthy HIV-negative adults with no recently reported acute infections or vaccinations. All donors were Caucasian adults living in Nashville, Tennessee, USA. CD4+ T cells were enriched by magnetic negative selection, after which naive cells were positively selected on CD45RA and the negative fraction was taken as the memory subset. Blood was collected by leukapheresis, and PBMCs were isolated by Ficoll-Histopaque density gradient centrifugation and then cryopreserved in liquid nitrogen vapor phase. Analytical flow cytometry was used to check the purity and quantity of every magnetically sorted T cell population. Genomic DNA was isolated from each sorted fraction and quantified by UV absorbance on a Nanodrop 2000c. Broad study findings and their caveats: Because the study included only a small number of donors, the genetic and exposure-history diversity represented was limited. Even with the large sequencing depth, rarefaction of the sorted-subset datasets indicated that sequencing was incomplete. Only blood was sampled, and tissue TCR repertoires likely differ from those in blood. When a few donors were compared, the shared fraction of clonotypes was around 5% for naive CD4, about 4% for naive CD8, more than 2% for memory CD4, and around 0.37% for memory CD8. Pairwise subsampling indicated that sequencing depth was expected to affect the degree of clonotype sharing among donors. Naive subsets generally had larger estimated clonotype richness than memory subsets. Higher generation probabilities were observed for clonotypes shared by all four sorted-subset donors than for non-shared clonotypes.

TCR CDR3 regions were amplified from genomic DNA by multiplex PCR using the deep immunoSEQ assay. Genomic DNA extracted from each cell subset was distributed evenly over all wells of several immunoSEQ 96-well plates, and each plate served as one replicate. For sorted subsets, each replicate PCR was loaded with about 200 ng genomic DNA, equivalent to about 30,000 T cell genomes. Purified libraries were measured with a Qubit 3.0 fluorometer, size-checked on a Bioanalyzer 2100, and measured again with the KAPA Library Quantification kit. Every immunoSEQ 96-well plate was sequenced on a dedicated single-read 150-cycle Illumina NextSeq 550 flow cell. Per the original workflow: Because the immunoSEQ output included only junctional sequences and no quality scores, the filtering could not be the same as the filtering used for full-length reads. Sequences were annotated with PyIR, a Python wrapper for IgBLAST v1.9, and V/J genes and CDR3 were assigned using IMGT germline references. Reads with weak V/J assignments (E-value above 1e-6), missing CDR3, stop codons, out-of-frame junctions, or ambiguous translated residues were removed. V3J clonotypes were defined as sequences sharing an identical inferred V gene, J gene, and CDR3 amino acid sequence. To compute the percentage overlap between repertoires, the number of shared unique clonotypes was divided by the size of the smaller repertoire. Three approaches were used to assess repertoire richness: RTK rarefaction, the Chao1 estimator, and Recon v2.1 estimates of unobserved clonotypes. Generation probabilities were computed with OLGA for all TCRbeta clonotypes obtained by the gDNA method from several donors. Entries here come from immuneACCESS through TCRdb and include only in-frame sequences with V and J called. Some clones fail to appear in such tables; in the studies checked, an unresolved V gene covers under half of the shortfall, and the cause of the remainder is unknown. The V and J calls and clone size were taken over from that table, and D and trimming were inferred from the DNA. For this sample there are about 1.1 million clones; 77% appear just once. The ten biggest clones cover 0.89% of the sample.

The junction shows trimming of 8 bases on V and 3 bases on J, and the gene matches do not reach 10 bases of it. Including the terminal cysteine and phenylalanine, the CDR3 comprises 14 residues. Only the CDR3 region is kept as DNA, spanning 42 bases read in frame from base 1. Per the germline V gene, MDHEN is the CDR1 and SYDVKM is the CDR2. The rearrangement joined TRBV28 to TRBJ2-7; TRBD1 fits 7 bases in the junction. The origin of this receptor is a man between 18 and 35 years old in good health. Some clones in this sample may be carry-over from other donors' samples. Sequencing was carried out using memory CD4+ T cells from PBMCs. According to the study, the label for this sample's cell subset or site signals: CD45RA-negative fraction. In nucleotide form, the sequence is TGTGCCAGCCGGTCAGGACAGGCTGTCTACGAGCAGTACTTC. Its translation is CASRSGQAVYEQYF.